This TCR beta chain was identified during a study of blood T cells in healthy people across ages. Study results and caveats: Significant beta diversity loss was already apparent by age around 36, declining roughly linearly. A strong correlation between TCR beta diversity and naive T cell percentage was seen.

Trimming left V 0 bases short and J 4 bases short, with 6 bases between. CDR1 is MGHRA and CDR2 is YSYEKL in the germline V gene. This CDR3 is built from 13 residues. Sample-barcoded 5' priming and a J-beta primer mix drove a second PCR of about 7 to 11 cycles. The template-switch adaptor, which had 12 random nucleotides, put a tag on each cDNA molecule. TCRdb fed the 5' RACE reads into MiXCR, producing one record per CDR3 protein. The sample contains roughly 560,000 distinct CDR3 sequences, around 24% of which appear only once. Extractions gave at least 5.5 micrograms of total RNA per sample. This clonotype was detected a few times. Its matching antigen is unknown. These records were also assigned to another study, of T cells of mothers and their children.

This clonotype originated in a boy between 5 and 17 years old in good health. The source material was blood. The chain is built from TRBV4-1 and TRBJ2-5; D is undetermined. For the CDR3, the DNA is TGCGCCAGCAGCCAAGAGAATCGAGAGACCCAGTACTTC. This encodes CASSQENRETQYF.